The table lists the clone carrying this T cell receptor beta chain with a few counts. TCRdb passed the RACE reads through MiXCR, listing each CDR3 protein once. The sample carries more than 300,000 distinct CDR3 sequences, approximately 5.1% recorded once. This sample stems from a study of human T cells and chemical hapten exposure. The CDR3 totals 13 residues. Germline V gives CDR1 SGHRS, CDR2 YFSETQ. The V end lost 0 bases, the J end lost 7 bases, and 8 bases lay between the germline ends. Time point specified: pre-sensitization, week 0. Treatment noted: therapeutic diphenylcyclopropenone sensitization with weekly scalp DPC. Blood draws preceded each patch test application. Total RNA extraction was carried out from unfractionated whole blood.

This clonotype was obtained from a woman in her forties or fifties with alopecia areata. Some clones in this sample may be carry-over from other donors' samples. The V gene is TRBV5-1, the J gene TRBJ1-5; D is perhaps TRBD1 (5 bases). The starting material was whole blood, obtained in connection with sensitization to the hapten diphenylcyclopropenone (DPC). Written as DNA, the CDR3 is TGCGCCAGCAGCTTGGAGGGGTGGCAGCCCCAGCATTTT. This codes for CASSLEGWQPQHF.